A selection of T cell receptor beta chains follows, all from one sample in a study of blood T cell repertoires in COVID-19. Profiled with immunoSEQ multiplex PCR; TCRdb holds only in-frame clones, not every one. The sample holds over 120,000 clones, more than 80% seen once. The sample consisted of peripheral blood. The receptors originated from a human donor in a cohort sampled during active COVID-19. The CDR3 runs from the conserved cysteine through the conserved F or W. D genes are given only for firm matches. For some rows the clone size is stated as once, few or many, or as a class when expanded; others skip it.

v_call,d_call,j_call,clone_size,cdr3_aa,cdr3_nt
TRBV30,TRBD2,TRBJ2-1,NA,CAWSRLHGTSGGAPFF,TGTGCCTGGAGTCGACTCCATGGGACTAGCGGGGGGGCTCCGTTCTTC
TRBV29-1,NA,TRBJ1-4,NA,CSVGARGNEKLFF,TGCAGCGTTGGGGCCAGGGGAAATGAAAAACTGTTTTTT
TRBV2,NA,TRBJ2-7,few,CASSRTYEQYF,TGTGCCAGCAGTAGAACATACGAGCAGTACTTC
TRBV11-2,NA,TRBJ2-4,NA,CASSPLRAVLAKNIQYF,TGTGCCAGCAGCCCCCTCAGGGCCGTTCTAGCCAAAAACATTCAGTACTTC
TRBV28,TRBD2,TRBJ2-5,NA,CASSSNPGTNFQTQYF,TGTGCCAGCAGCTCAAACCCGGGGACTAACTTTCAGACCCAGTACTTC
TRBV6-5,NA,TRBJ2-7,NA,CASSIVPYEQYF,TGTGCCAGCAGTATCGTCCCCTACGAGCAGTACTTC
TRBV3-1/TRBV3-2,NA,TRBJ2-2,NA,CASQSYEELFF,TGTGCCAGCCAGTCTTATGAGGAGCTGTTTTTT
TRBV3-1/TRBV3-2,NA,TRBJ1-1,NA,CASSQDDRTDKAFF,TGTGCCAGCAGCCAAGATGACAGGACAGATAAAGCTTTCTTT
TRBV11-2,NA,TRBJ1-3,NA,CASSFFSQVSGNTIYF,TGTGCCAGCAGCTTCTTTTCACAGGTCTCTGGAAACACCATATATTTT
TRBV7-3,NA,TRBJ2-2,NA,CASSLTGTGELFF,TGTGCCAGCAGCTTAACCGGGACCGGGGAGCTGTTTTTT
TRBV30,NA,TRBJ1-1,once,CAWSVSRDTEAFF,TGTGCCTGGAGTGTATCCCGGGACACTGAAGCTTTCTTT
TRBV7-8,NA,TRBJ2-5,NA,CASSREETQYF,TGTGCCAGCAGCCGGGAGGAGACCCAGTACTTC
TRBV7-3,TRBD1,TRBJ2-1,NA,CASSLIPGTAVNEQFF,TGTGCCAGCAGCTTAATACCCGGGACAGCGGTGAATGAGCAGTTCTTC
TRBV7-2,TRBD1,TRBJ1-3,NA,CASSFGQGAGNTIYF,TGTGCCAGCAGCTTCGGACAGGGGGCTGGAAACACCATATATTTT
TRBV6-5,TRBD1,TRBJ2-7,once,CASRGGTGASYEQYF,TGTGCCAGCAGGGGAGGGACAGGGGCGTCATACGAGCAGTACTTC
TRBV6-5,TRBD2,TRBJ2-2,NA,CASRTGGSNTGELFF,TGTGCCAGCAGGACGGGGGGATCGAACACCGGGGAGCTGTTTTTT
TRBV24-1,TRBD1,TRBJ2-3,NA,CATSETGTGSTDTQYF,TGTGCCACCAGTGAGACCGGGACAGGGAGCACAGATACGCAGTATTTT
TRBV6-5,NA,TRBJ1-5,NA,CAAPRGPNQPQHF,TGTGCCGCCCCCCGGGGTCCCAATCAGCCCCAGCATTTT
TRBV11-3,NA,TRBJ1-5,NA,CASSLRRAGNQPQHF,TGTGCCAGCAGCTTGAGGCGGGCGGGAAATCAGCCCCAGCATTTT
TRBV12-3/TRBV12-4,NA,TRBJ1-2,NA,CASRITGSWGYTF,TGTGCCAGCAGGATCACAGGGAGTTGGGGCTACACCTTC
TRBV5-1,TRBD2,TRBJ2-7,many,CASSSGTSGYEQYF,TGCGCCAGCAGCTCCGGGACTAGCGGCTACGAGCAGTACTTC
TRBV7-9,TRBD2,TRBJ2-5,once,CASSAWTSGRGETQYF,TGTGCCAGCAGCGCGTGGACTAGCGGGAGGGGAGAGACCCAGTACTTC
TRBV6-5,NA,TRBJ2-7,few,CASMGWGVSEQYF,TGTGCCAGCATGGGGTGGGGAGTTAGCGAGCAGTACTTC
TRBV3-1/TRBV3-2,NA,TRBJ1-1,NA,CASSLVRRSPNTEAFF,TGTGCCAGCAGCCTCGTAAGGCGGTCTCCGAACACTGAAGCTTTCTTT
TRBV18,NA,TRBJ2-7,NA,CASSPEGGGYEQYF,TGTGCCAGCTCCCCGGAGGGGGGGGGCTACGAGCAGTACTTC
TRBV6-1,NA,TRBJ2-1,NA,CASSDGGFSYNEQFF,TGTGCCAGCAGTGATGGCGGATTCTCCTACAATGAGCAGTTCTTC
TRBV30,TRBD1,TRBJ1-4,NA,CAWSADRADEKLFF,TGTGCCTGGAGTGCCGACAGGGCCGATGAAAAACTGTTTTTT
TRBV6-4,NA,TRBJ2-7,NA,CASRKQGSHEQYF,TGTGCCAGCAGGAAACAGGGTAGCCACGAGCAGTACTTC
TRBV10-1,NA,TRBJ1-2,NA,CASSESGSGVRGYTF,TGCGCCAGCAGTGAGTCGGGCTCAGGGGTGCGTGGCTACACCTTC
TRBV28,TRBD1,TRBJ1-5,NA,CASIKRGPAGGPQHF,TGTGCCAGCATCAAAAGGGGGCCCGCAGGGGGGCCCCAGCATTTT
TRBV29-1,NA,TRBJ1-5,NA,CSVELGGNQPQHF,TGCAGCGTTGAACTGGGGGGGAATCAGCCCCAGCATTTT
TRBV4-2,TRBD1,TRBJ1-3,few,CASSQAYRQGIQGNTIYF,TGTGCCAGCAGCCAAGCCTATAGACAGGGCATACAGGGAAACACCATATATTTT
TRBV2,NA,TRBJ2-6,once,CASKDGLSGANVLTF,TGTGCCAGCAAGGATGGACTCTCTGGGGCCAACGTCCTGACTTTC
TRBV28,TRBD2,TRBJ2-5,NA,CASNLAGGQETQYF,TGTGCCAGCAATTTAGCGGGGGGACAAGAGACCCAGTACTTC
TRBV30,TRBD1,TRBJ2-7,NA,CAWSSGTGEEQYF,TGTGCCTGGAGTTCCGGGACAGGAGAAGAGCAGTACTTC
TRBV10-1,NA,TRBJ1-1,NA,CASSEGQDPTEAFF,TGCGCCAGCAGTGAGGGCCAGGATCCGACTGAAGCTTTCTTT
TRBV7-8,TRBD1,TRBJ1-6,NA,CASSLGGTGATYNSPLHF,TGTGCCAGCAGCTTAGGCGGGACAGGGGCGACTTATAATTCACCCCTCCACTTT
TRBV18,TRBD1,TRBJ2-1,NA,CASEGQGDEQFF,TGTGCCAGCGAGGGACAGGGGGATGAGCAGTTCTTC
TRBV5-4,TRBD1,TRBJ1-5,NA,CASSGQGWICNQPQHF,TGTGCCAGCAGCGGACAGGGTTGGATTTGCAATCAGCCCCAGCATTTT
TRBV5-6,NA,TRBJ1-6,NA,CASSFNRNNSPLHF,TGTGCCAGCAGCTTCAACAGAAATAATTCACCCCTCCACTTT
TRBV5-1,TRBD1,TRBJ1-2,once,CASSPGQGMEGYTF,TGCGCCAGCAGCCCGGGACAGGGGATGGAGGGCTACACCTTC
TRBV4-1,NA,TRBJ1-4,NA,CASSHIGREDEKLFF,TGCGCCAGCAGCCACATCGGCAGGGAAGATGAAAAACTGTTTTTT
TRBV27,NA,TRBJ2-6,NA,CASALWGPGANVLTF,TGTGCCAGCGCCCTTTGGGGCCCTGGGGCCAACGTCCTGACTTTC
TRBV28,NA,TRBJ1-5,NA,CATRRGYSNQPQHF,TGTGCCACCCGTAGAGGATATAGCAATCAGCCCCAGCATTTT
TRBV7-2,NA,TRBJ1-1,NA,CASSLDKNTEAFF,TGTGCCAGCAGCTTAGACAAGAACACTGAAGCTTTCTTT
TRBV29-1,NA,TRBJ1-3,NA,CSVGGTLPGNTIYF,TGCAGCGTTGGAGGGACTTTGCCCGGAAACACCATATATTTT
TRBV5-1,TRBD2,TRBJ2-3,once,CAREGERGEADTQYF,TGCGCCCGCGAGGGGGAGCGGGGGGAAGCAGATACGCAGTATTTT
TRBV19,NA,TRBJ2-3,NA,CASLDYRYTDTQYF,TGTGCCAGCCTGGACTACCGCTACACAGATACGCAGTATTTT
TRBV28,TRBD2,TRBJ2-5,NA,CASTLAGSQETQYF,TGTGCCAGCACCCTAGCGGGGAGTCAAGAGACCCAGTACTTC
TRBV29-1,NA,TRBJ2-1,few,CSVEGRDSLGDEQFF,TGCAGCGTTGAAGGGCGGGACAGCCTAGGGGATGAGCAGTTCTTC
TRBV15,TRBD1,TRBJ2-7,once,CATSSDRRDRGYEQYF,TGTGCCACCAGCAGTGATAGACGGGACAGGGGGTACGAGCAGTACTTC
TRBV19,NA,TRBJ1-5,NA,CASSITAGGGPQHF,TGTGCCAGTAGTATAACAGCCGGGGGAGGGCCCCAGCATTTT
TRBV6-5,TRBD2,TRBJ2-1,NA,CASSYSSGDYNEQFF,TGTGCCAGCAGTTACTCAAGCGGGGATTACAATGAGCAGTTCTTC